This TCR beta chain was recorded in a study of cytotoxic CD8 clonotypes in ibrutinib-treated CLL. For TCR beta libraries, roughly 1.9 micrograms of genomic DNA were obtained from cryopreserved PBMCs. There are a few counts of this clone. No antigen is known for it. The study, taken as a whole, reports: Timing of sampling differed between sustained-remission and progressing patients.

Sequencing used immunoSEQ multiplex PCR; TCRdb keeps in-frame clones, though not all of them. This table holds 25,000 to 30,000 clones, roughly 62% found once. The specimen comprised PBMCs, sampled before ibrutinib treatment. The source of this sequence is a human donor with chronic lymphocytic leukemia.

The chain's CDR3 is CASSLGRASQETQYF. CDR3 sequence (DNA): TGTGCCAGCAGTTTAGGGCGGGCCTCACAAGAGACCCAGTACTTC. V and J are TRBV28 and TRBJ2-5; D is perhaps TRBD2 (5 bases). V was trimmed by 2 bases and J by 2 bases, leaving 12 bases between them. CDR3 size: 15 residues. Germline V gene lookup returns CDR1 MDHEN and CDR2 SYDVKM.